Below, 21 T cell receptor beta chains from the same sample are listed, as sequenced in a study of CD8 T cells in ankylosing spondylitis (dated by TCRdb to the late 2010s). Preparation of the library involved 5' RACE. Sequencing was carried out with an Illumina HiSeq 2500. TCRdb ran its own pipeline on the public reads, namely fastp trimming at Q25 and MiXCR clone calling, and kept in-frame beta chains. Duplicate CDR3 protein sequences are folded into a single record with the most common DNA and genes. Across this sample there are some 240,000 distinct CDR3 sequences, with over 15% seen only once. Of the sample, more than 25% is held by the ten largest clones. Input material: blood, either unsorted or a sorted T cell fraction (not recorded which). Receptor source: a male donor with ankylosing spondylitis or in good health (not recorded which).

The rearrangement joins TRBV10-3 to TRBJ1-5; D possibly corresponds to TRBD1 (5 bases). This CDR3 is built from 14 residues. Trimming removed 1 base at V and 7 bases at J, with 11 bases between. The germline V gene has CDR1 ENHRY and CDR2 SYGVKD. This chain's CDR3 is CAISEYGGSQPQHF. As DNA, the CDR3 is TGTGCCATCAGTGAGTACGGGGGTAGCCAGCCCCAGCATTTT.

CDR3 sequence (DNA): TGTGCCAGCAGCTTACGAGTCTGGCAGGGGTACAATGAGCAGTTCTTC. Its protein product is CASSLRVWQGYNEQFF. The chain carries TRBV7-2 and TRBJ2-1; the D gene is possibly TRBD1 (6 bases). The germline V and J ends were trimmed by 2 bases and 4 bases, with 15 bases remaining between them. The length of the CDR3 is 16 residues. Germline CDR1 is SGHTA and CDR2 is FQGNSA. Filled out from reference TRBV7-2 and TRBJ2-1, the complete variable domain reads GAGVSQSPSNKVTEKGKDVELRCDPISGHTALYWYRQSLGQGLEFLIYFQGNSAPDKSGLPSDRFSAERTGGSVSTLTIQRTQQEDSAVYLCASSLRVWQGYNEQFFGPGTRLTVL.

The chain couples TRBV2 to TRBJ2-4, with D possibly TRBD1 on 6 matching bases. Germline V lookup: CDR1 SNHLY, CDR2 FYNNEI. The V end lost 4 bases, the J end lost 0 bases, and 10 bases lay between the germline ends. The CDR3 has 15 amino acids. The CDR3 DNA sequence: TGTGCCAGCAGTGCCGGACAGCTAGCCAAAAACATTCAGTACTTC. Protein sequence: CASSAGQLAKNIQYF.

The rearrangement links TRBV10-3 to TRBJ2-7, with 14 bases identical to TRBD2. V dropped 0 bases and J dropped 3; count of bases not matched to a gene: 7. Germline V gives CDR1 ENHRY, CDR2 SYGVKD. The CDR3 is 18 residues long. The CDR3, as DNA: TGTGCCATCAGTGAGTCCCGACCGACTAGCGGGAGGGTCTACGAGCAGTACTTC. It encodes CAISESRPTSGRVYEQYF.

V usage is TRBV18 and J usage is TRBJ2-7; TRBD2 matches 8 bases. The germline CDR1 and CDR2 sequences are KGHSH and LQKENI. The junction had 6 bases not matched to a gene; V was cut back by 5 bases and J by 0 bases. This CDR3 contains 15 residues. CDR3 region: CASSARGALSYEQYF. CDR3 coding DNA: TGTGCCAGCTCAGCGCGGGGGGCCCTCTCCTACGAGCAGTACTTC.

This clonotype occurred a few times. The rearrangement links TRBV27 to TRBJ2-7; TRBD2 matches at 9 bases. Germline V CDR1 and CDR2: MNHEY, SMNVEV (reference sequence). The V and J ends lost 5 bases and 2 bases, in that order; junction bases with no gene match: 4. The CDR3 runs to 14 residues. The CDR3, as DNA: TGTGCCAGCAGTATGGGACTAGCAACCTACGAGCAGTACTTC. This sequence encodes CASSMGLATYEQYF.

This chain uses TRBV5-2 with TRBJ2-1; whether TRBD1, the table's D call, matches the DNA was not checked. TRBV5-2 is a known pseudogene. This CDR3 comprises 12 residues. For the CDR3, the DNA is TGTGCCATGGGCCCCCGAGGGAATGAGCAGTTCTTC. It yields the protein CAMGPRGNEQFF.

This clonotype showed up just a few times. The J gene is TRBJ2-3, the V gene TRBV12-3 or TRBV12-4; the match to TRBD2 covers 11 bases. Unmatched junction bases numbered 6, after V lost 5 bases and J lost 2 bases. The CDR3 contains 16 residues. The CDR3 loop is CASSILAGGNTDTQYF. The CDR3 region has the DNA TGTGCCAGCAGTATCCTAGCGGGAGGCAACACAGATACGCAGTATTTT.

This clonotype was detected many times. The chain recombines TRBV21-1 with TRBJ2-4; TRBD2 reflects the table's D call only, with no check against the DNA. TRBV21-1 is shown as a pseudogene. The CDR3 covers 16 residues. The CDR3 protein is CASSTELGRLKNIQYF. CDR3 coding DNA: TGTGCCAGCAGCACCGAACTGGGACGGCTCAAAAACATTCAGTACTTC.

As concerns this clonotype: Just one base apart from a much larger clone, this may be a read error. The chain couples TRBV14 to TRBJ2-3; a weak D match, TRBD2 (6 bases). Trimming cost V 3 bases and J 4 bases, with 8 bases left between them. The CDR3 totals 13 residues. Germline V gene data show CDR1 as SGHDN and CDR2 as FVKESK. CDR3 loop: CASSHGSADTQYF. CDR3 in DNA: TGTGCCAGCAGCCACGGGAGTGCAGATACGCAGTATTTT.

V gene TRBV5-6 combines with J gene TRBJ2-7, with 7 bases matching TRBD2. The junction had 9 bases not matched to a gene; V was cut back by 2 bases and J by 4 bases. Per the germline V gene, CDR1 is SGHDT and CDR2 is YYEEEE. This CDR3 is built from 15 residues. The CDR3 loop reads CASSLLSSGGYEQYF. CDR3 DNA: TGTGCCAGCAGCTTACTTTCTAGCGGAGGTTACGAGCAGTACTTC. The full variable domain, in which reference TRBV5-6 and TRBJ2-7 provide the parts outside the CDR3, is DAGVTQSPTHLIKTRGQQVTLRCSPKSGHDTVSWYQQALGQGPQFIFQYYEEEERQRGNFPDRFSGHQFPNYSSELNVNALLLGDSALYLCASSLLSSGGYEQYFGPGTRLTVT.

The rearrangement uses TRBV12-3 or TRBV12-4 and TRBJ2-1; tentatively, D is TRBD2 (6 bases). The CDR3 is 15 residues long. V gave up 6 bases and J gave up 5 bases, with 17 bases separating them. The CDR3 nucleotides are TGTGCCAGCAGGTCCGGGACTGACACAGACAATGAGCAGTTCTTC. Translating gives CASRSGTDTDNEQFF.

The chain recombines TRBV5-6 with TRBJ1-2, with a possible D match to TRBD1 (5 bases). The V gene's germline CDR1 is SGHDT and CDR2 YYEEEE. Trimming cost V 8 bases and J 12 bases, with 23 bases left between them. This CDR3 spans 13 amino acids. CDR3 sequence (DNA): TGTGCCAGGAGCAGCTGGGGGTCTGAGCGAGACACCTTC. Protein: CARSSWGSERDTF.

The rearrangement joins TRBV25-1 to TRBJ2-7, with TRBD2 as a possible D gene (6 bases). The V end was cut by 1 base, the J end by 3 bases, with 13 bases between. This CDR3 is built from 15 residues. Germline V gene sequence: CDR1 MGHDK, CDR2 SYGVNS. CDR3 DNA sequence: TGTGCCAGCAGTGAATCTCTGGGACTCAACTACGAGCAGTACTTC. It translates to CASSESLGLNYEQYF.

This clonotype was counted ten times or more. The V call is TRBV20-1, the J call TRBJ1-1; 7 nucleotides agree with TRBD1. This CDR3 has 14 residues. V dropped 3 bases and J dropped 6; count of bases not matched to a gene: 10. Germline CDR1 reads DFQATT; CDR2 reads SNEGSKA (reference sequence). CDR3 in DNA: TGCAGTGCTAGGGATTACAGGGGATCCCCTGAAGCTTTCTTT. It translates to CSARDYRGSPEAFF.

V is TRBV4-1 and J is TRBJ2-3; TRBD2 aligns across 9 bases. CDR1 and CDR2 from the germline V gene are MGHRA and YSYEKL. This CDR3 spans 16 amino acids. The ends lost 1 base at V and 3 bases at J; junction bases unmatched: 5. CDR3 bases: TGCGCCAGCAGCCAAGTTCAGCGGGAGGCAACAGATACGCAGTATTTT. It yields the protein CASSQVQREATDTQYF.

In its sample, this clonotype was seen a few times. The rearrangement links TRBV4-1 to TRBJ2-7; D may correspond to TRBD1 or TRBD2 (5 bases each). The CDR3 extends over 14 amino acids. CDR1 MGHRA and CDR2 YSYEKL come from the germline V gene. The V and J ends lost 3 bases and 4 bases respectively, with 13 bases between them. The CDR3 protein is CASSQALEGYEQYF. The CDR3 coding sequence is TGCGCCAGCAGCCAGGCCCTTGAGGGGTACGAGCAGTACTTC.

V and J are TRBV20-1 and TRBJ2-7, with D perhaps matching TRBD2 (5 bases). Trimming removed 3 bases from V and 6 bases from J, with 18 bases in between. The germline V gene encodes CDR1 DFQATT and CDR2 SNEGSKA (reference sequence). This CDR3 spans 14 amino acids. The CDR3 DNA sequence: TGCAGTGCTAGGGATCCGGACTCACCAGGCGAGCAGTACTTC. Amino acids: CSARDPDSPGEQYF.

This clonotype has more than one count but fewer than ten. The J gene is TRBJ2-1, the V gene TRBV6-2 or TRBV6-3; 7 nucleotides match TRBD2. With V trimmed by 8 bases and J by 4 bases, 5 bases remained unmatched. Germline V gene sequence: CDR1 MNHEY, CDR2 SVGEGT. The CDR3 runs to 13 residues. The CDR3 DNA sequence: TGTGCCAGCGGTCGGGGAGGGTACAATGAGCAGTTCTTC. Translating gives CASGRGGYNEQFF.

The J gene is TRBJ2-3, the V gene TRBV4-1; TRBD1 agrees at 8 bases. The CDR3 contains 14 residues. The germline CDR1 and CDR2 sequences are MGHRA and YSYEKL. Trimming took 3 bases from V and 5 from J; bases not matched to a gene: 4. The CDR3 nucleotides are TGCGCCAGCAGCCAGGACAGGGAAGGAGATACGCAGTATTTT. Translating it yields CASSQDREGDTQYF.

The chain recombines TRBV29-1 with TRBJ2-5, with TRBD2 as a possible D gene (5 bases). This CDR3 spans 12 amino acids. V was trimmed by 6 bases and J by 5 bases, leaving 13 bases between them. Germline V gene lookup returns CDR1 SQVTM and CDR2 ANQGSEA. Here the CDR3 DNA reads TGCAGCGTGACGGAGAGGGATGAGACCCAGTACTTC. Its protein is CSVTERDETQYF.